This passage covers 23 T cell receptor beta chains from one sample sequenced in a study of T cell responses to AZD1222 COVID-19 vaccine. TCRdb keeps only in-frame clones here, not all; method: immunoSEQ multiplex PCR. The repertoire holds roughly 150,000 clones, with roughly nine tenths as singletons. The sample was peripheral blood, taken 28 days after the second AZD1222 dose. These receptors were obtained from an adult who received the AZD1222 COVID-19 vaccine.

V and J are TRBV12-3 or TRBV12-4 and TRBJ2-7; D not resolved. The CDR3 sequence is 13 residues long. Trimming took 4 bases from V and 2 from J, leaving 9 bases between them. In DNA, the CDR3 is TGTGCCAGCAGTTCGGACGGACCCTACGAGCAGTACTTC. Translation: CASSSDGPYEQYF.

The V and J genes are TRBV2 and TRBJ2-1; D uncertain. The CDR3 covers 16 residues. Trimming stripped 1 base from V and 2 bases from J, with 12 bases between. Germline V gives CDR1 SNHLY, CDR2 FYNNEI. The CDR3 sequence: CASSEVMGPAYNEQFF. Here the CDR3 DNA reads TGTGCCAGCAGTGAAGTTATGGGTCCGGCCTACAATGAGCAGTTCTTC.

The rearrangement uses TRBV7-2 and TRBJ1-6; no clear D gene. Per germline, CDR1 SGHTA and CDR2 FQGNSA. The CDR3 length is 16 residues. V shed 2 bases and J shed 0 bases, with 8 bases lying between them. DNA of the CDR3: TGTGCCAGCAGCTTATCGCGGACCTCCTATAATTCACCCCTCCACTTT. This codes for CASSLSRTSYNSPLHF.

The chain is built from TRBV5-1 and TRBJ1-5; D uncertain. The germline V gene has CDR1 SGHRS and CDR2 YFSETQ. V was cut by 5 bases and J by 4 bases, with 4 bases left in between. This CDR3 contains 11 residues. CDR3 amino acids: CASSRNQPQHF. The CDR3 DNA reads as TGCGCCAGCAGTCGTAATCAGCCCCAGCATTTT. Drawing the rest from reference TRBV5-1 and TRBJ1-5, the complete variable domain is KAGVTQTPRYLIKTRGQQVTLSCSPISGHRSVSWYQQTPGQGLQFLFEYFSETQRNKGNFPGRFSGRQFSNSRSEMNVSTLELGDSALYLCASSRNQPQHFGDGTRLSIL.

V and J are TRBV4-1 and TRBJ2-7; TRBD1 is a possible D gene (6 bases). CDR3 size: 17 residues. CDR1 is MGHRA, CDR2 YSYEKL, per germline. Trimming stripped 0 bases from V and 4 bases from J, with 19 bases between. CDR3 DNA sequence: TGCGCCAGCAGCCAAGAGCCCCCGGGACACGGAGCTTACGAGCAGTACTTC. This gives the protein CASSQEPPGHGAYEQYF.

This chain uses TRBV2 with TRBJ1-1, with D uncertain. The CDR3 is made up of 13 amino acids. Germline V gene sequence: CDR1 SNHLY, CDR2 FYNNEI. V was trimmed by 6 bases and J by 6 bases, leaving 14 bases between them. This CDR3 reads CASSVSREAEAFF. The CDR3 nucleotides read TGTGCCAGCAGCGTCTCCCGGGAGGCTGAAGCTTTCTTT.

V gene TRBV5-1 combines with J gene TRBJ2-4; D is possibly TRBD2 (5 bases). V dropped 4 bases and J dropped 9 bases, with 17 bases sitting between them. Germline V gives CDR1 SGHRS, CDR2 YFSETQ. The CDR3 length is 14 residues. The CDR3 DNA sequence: TGCGCCAGCAGCGCGGAGTCGGGGAGTGGCATTCAGTACTTC. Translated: CASSAESGSGIQYF.

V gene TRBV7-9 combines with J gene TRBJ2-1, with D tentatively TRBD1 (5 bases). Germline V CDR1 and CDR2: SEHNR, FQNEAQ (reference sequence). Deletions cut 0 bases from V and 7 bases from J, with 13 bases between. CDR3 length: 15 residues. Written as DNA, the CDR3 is TGTGCCAGCAGCTTAGCCTTCAGGGATCTAAATGAGCAGTTCTTC. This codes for CASSLAFRDLNEQFF.

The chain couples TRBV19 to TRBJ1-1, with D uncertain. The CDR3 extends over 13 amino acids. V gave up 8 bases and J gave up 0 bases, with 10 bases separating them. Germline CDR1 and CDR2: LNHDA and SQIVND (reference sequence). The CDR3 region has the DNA TGTGCCAGTTCGGCTTTCATGAACACTGAAGCTTTCTTT. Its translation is CASSAFMNTEAFF.

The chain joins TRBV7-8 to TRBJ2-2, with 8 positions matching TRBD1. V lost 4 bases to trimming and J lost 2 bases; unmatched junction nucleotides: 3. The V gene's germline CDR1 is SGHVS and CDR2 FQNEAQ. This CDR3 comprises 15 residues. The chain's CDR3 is CASSSDRGNTGELFF. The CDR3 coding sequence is TGTGCCAGCAGCTCCGACAGGGGCAACACCGGGGAGCTGTTTTTT.

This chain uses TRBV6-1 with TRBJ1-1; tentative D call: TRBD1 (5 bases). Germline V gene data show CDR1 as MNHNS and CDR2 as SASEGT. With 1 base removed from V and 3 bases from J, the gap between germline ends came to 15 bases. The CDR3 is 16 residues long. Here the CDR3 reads CASSEGEVLGDTEAFF. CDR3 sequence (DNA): TGTGCCAGCAGTGAAGGTGAGGTGCTGGGGGACACTGAAGCTTTCTTT.

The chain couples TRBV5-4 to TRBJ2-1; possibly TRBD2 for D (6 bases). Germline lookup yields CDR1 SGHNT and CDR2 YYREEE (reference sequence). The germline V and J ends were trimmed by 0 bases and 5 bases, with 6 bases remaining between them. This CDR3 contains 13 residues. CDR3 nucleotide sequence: TGTGCCAGCAGCTTGGGGACTAACAATGAGCAGTTCTTC. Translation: CASSLGTNNEQFF. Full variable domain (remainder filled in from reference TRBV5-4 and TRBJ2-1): ETGVTQSPTHLIKTRGQQVTLRCSSQSGHNTVSWYQQALGQGPQFIFQYYREEENGRGNFPPRFSGLQFPNYSSELNVNALELDDSALYLCASSLGTNNEQFFGPGTRLTVL.

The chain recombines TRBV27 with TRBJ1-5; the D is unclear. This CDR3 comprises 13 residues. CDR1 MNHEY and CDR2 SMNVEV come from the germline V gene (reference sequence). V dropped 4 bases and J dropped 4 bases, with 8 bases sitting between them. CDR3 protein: CASSSSMNQPQHF. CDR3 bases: TGTGCCAGCAGTTCCAGCATGAATCAGCCCCAGCATTTT.

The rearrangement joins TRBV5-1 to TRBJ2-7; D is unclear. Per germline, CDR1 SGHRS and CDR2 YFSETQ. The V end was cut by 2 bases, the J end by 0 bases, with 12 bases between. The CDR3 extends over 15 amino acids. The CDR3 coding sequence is TGCGCCAGCAGCTTCGGTCAGGCCAGCTCCTACGAGCAGTACTTC. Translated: CASSFGQASSYEQYF. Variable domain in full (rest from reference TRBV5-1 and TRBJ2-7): KAGVTQTPRYLIKTRGQQVTLSCSPISGHRSVSWYQQTPGQGLQFLFEYFSETQRNKGNFPGRFSGRQFSNSRSEMNVSTLELGDSALYLCASSFGQASSYEQYFGPGTRLTVT.

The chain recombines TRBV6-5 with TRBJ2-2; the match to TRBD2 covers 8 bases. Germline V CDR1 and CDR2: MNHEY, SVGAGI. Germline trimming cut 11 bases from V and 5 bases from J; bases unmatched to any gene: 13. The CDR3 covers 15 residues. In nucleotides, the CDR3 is TGTGCCGGTTCATTTGGCGGGGGGAGTACCGGGGAGCTGTTTTTT. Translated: CAGSFGGGSTGELFF.

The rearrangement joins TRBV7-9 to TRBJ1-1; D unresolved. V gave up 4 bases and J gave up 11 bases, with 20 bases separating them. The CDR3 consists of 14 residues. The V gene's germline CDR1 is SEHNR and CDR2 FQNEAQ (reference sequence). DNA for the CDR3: TGTGCCAGCAGCTCCTCTCTCGGCCGCCAGCGGGCTTTCTTT. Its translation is CASSSSLGRQRAFF.

Here the CDR3 DNA reads TGCAGTGCCGGGACCGATCAGCCCCAGCATTTT. Its translation: CSAGTDQPQHF. The gene calls are TRBV20-1 and TRBJ1-5; D is possibly TRBD1 (5 bases). V shed 6 bases and J shed 5 bases, with 8 bases lying between them. Germline-derived CDR1 and CDR2 are DFQATT and SNEGSKA (reference sequence). This CDR3 comprises 11 residues.

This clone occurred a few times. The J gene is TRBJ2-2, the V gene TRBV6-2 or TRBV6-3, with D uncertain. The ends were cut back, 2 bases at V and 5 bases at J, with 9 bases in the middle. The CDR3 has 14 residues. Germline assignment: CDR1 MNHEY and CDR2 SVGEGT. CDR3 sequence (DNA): TGTGCCAGCAGTTACGATAGGACGACCGGGGAGCTGTTTTTT. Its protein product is CASSYDRTTGELFF.

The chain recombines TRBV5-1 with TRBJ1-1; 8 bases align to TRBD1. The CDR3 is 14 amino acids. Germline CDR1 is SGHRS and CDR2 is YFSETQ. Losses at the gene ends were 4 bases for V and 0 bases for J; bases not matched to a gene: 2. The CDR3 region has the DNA TGCGCCAGCAGCCAGGACAGGGTGAACACTGAAGCTTTCTTT. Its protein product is CASSQDRVNTEAFF.

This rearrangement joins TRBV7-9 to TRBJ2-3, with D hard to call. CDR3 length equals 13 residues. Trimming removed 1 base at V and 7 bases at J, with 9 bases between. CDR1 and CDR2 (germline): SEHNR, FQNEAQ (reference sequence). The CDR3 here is CASSLEFRHTQYF. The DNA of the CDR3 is TGTGCCAGCAGCTTAGAGTTCCGCCATACGCAGTATTTT.

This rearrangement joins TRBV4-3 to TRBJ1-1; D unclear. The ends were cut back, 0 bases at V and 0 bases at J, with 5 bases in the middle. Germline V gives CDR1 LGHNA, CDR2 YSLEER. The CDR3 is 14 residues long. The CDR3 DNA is TGCGCCAGCAGCCAAGAACAGATGAACACTGAAGCTTTCTTT. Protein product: CASSQEQMNTEAFF.

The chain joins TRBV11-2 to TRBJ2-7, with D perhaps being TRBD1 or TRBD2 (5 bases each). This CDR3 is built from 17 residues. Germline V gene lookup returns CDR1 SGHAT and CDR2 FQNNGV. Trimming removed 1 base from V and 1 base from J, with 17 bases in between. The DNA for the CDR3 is TGTGCCAGCAGCTTAGCTGGGACCGGGACGGTATCCTACGAGCAGTACTTC. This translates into CASSLAGTGTVSYEQYF.

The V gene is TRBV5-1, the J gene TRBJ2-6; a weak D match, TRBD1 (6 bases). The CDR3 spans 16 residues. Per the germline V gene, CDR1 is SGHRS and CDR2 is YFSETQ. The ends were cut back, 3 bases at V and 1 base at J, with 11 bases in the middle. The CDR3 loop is CASSYYRDSGANVLTF. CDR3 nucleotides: TGCGCCAGCAGCTACTACAGGGATTCTGGGGCCAACGTCCTGACTTTC.